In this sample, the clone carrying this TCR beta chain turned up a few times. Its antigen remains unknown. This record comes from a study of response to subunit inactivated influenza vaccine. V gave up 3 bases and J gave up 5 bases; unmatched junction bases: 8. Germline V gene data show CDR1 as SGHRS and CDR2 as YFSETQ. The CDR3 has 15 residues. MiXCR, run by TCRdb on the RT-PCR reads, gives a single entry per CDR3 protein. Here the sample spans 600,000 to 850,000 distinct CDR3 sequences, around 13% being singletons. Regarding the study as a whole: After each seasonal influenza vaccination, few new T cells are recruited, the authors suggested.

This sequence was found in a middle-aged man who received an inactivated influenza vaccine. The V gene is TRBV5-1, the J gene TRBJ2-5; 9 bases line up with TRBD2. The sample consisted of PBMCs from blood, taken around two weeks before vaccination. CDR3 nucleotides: TGCGCCAGCAGCTCCCAGGGACTAGCCGGGGAGACCCAGTACTTC. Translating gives CASSSQGLAGETQYF. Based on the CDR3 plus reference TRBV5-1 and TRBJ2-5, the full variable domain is KAGVTQTPRYLIKTRGQQVTLSCSPISGHRSVSWYQQTPGQGLQFLFEYFSETQRNKGNFPGRFSGRQFSNSRSEMNVSTLELGDSALYLCASSSQGLAGETQYFGPGTRLLVL.